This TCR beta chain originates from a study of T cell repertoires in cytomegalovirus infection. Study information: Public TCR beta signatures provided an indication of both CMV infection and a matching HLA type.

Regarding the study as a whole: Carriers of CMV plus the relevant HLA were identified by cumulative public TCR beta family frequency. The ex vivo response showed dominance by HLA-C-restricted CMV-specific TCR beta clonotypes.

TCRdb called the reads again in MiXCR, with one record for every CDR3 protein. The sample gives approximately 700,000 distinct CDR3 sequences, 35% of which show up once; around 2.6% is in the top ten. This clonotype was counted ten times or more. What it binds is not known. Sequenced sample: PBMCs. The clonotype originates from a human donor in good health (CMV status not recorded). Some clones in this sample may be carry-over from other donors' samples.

The CDR3 protein is CASSLVLSGQSYEQYF. The CDR3 DNA reads as TGTGCCAGCAGTTTAGTACTATCCGGGCAGTCCTACGAGCAGTACTTC. This rearrangement joins TRBV12-3 or TRBV12-4 to TRBJ2-7; no reliable D call. This CDR3 is built from 16 residues. V lost 1 base, J lost 1 base, and 14 bases lay in between.